A selection of T cell receptor beta chains follows, all from one sample in a study of OX40 agonist ivuxolimab in advanced cancers. Using immunoSEQ multiplex PCR, the repertoire was profiled, and TCRdb retains in-frame clones only, with some absent. This sample has approximately 74,000 clones, with approximately 83% found just once. Specimen: CD4+ or CD8+ T cells sorted from blood, collected in a trial of the OX40 agonist ivuxolimab. The receptors derive from an adult with an advanced solid tumor such as melanoma, head and neck, liver or kidney cancer. Each CDR3 is given without its conserved first and last residue. The D gene is left open where the match is weak. A row's size may be missing; if present it is once, few, many or a size class.

J gene | V gene | clone size | D gene | CDR3 protein
TRBJ2-3 | TRBV7-2 | . | TRBD2 | ASSFRAGGRTDTQY
TRBJ1-4 | TRBV4-2 | . | . | ASSPGEGGGNEKLF
TRBJ2-1 | TRBV6-6 | . | . | ASRRDTNEQF
TRBJ1-4 | TRBV14 | . | . | ASSQARHSEEKLF
TRBJ1-2 | TRBV28 | . | . | ASSFVTLGYGYT
TRBJ2-3 | TRBV4-3 | . | . | ASSQVGGIDTQY
TRBJ1-2 | TRBV30 | . | TRBD1 | AWRQGAIYGYT
TRBJ2-5 | TRBV7-8 | . | TRBD1 | ASSLLGQGAGETQY
TRBJ2-7 | TRBV19 | . | TRBD1 | ASSIDSGTGYEQY
TRBJ2-7 | TRBV19 | few | . | ATGDWHYEQY
TRBJ2-7 | TRBV7-8 | . | . | ASSPLSDGAGEQY
TRBJ1-2 | TRBV10-3 | . | TRBD1 | AISEPGGQGTYGYT
TRBJ2-3 | TRBV5-4 | . | . | ASSLAPLSTDTQY
TRBJ2-3 | TRBV11-3 | . | TRBD1 | ASSPGTGSTDTQY
TRBJ1-4 | TRBV12-5 | . | TRBD1 | ASGPGGTNEKLF
TRBJ1-5 | TRBV6-6 | . | . | ASSSHSNQPQH
TRBJ2-7 | TRBV27 | . | . | ASSLGHSYEQY
TRBJ2-5 | TRBV27 | once | . | ASSFRRGPRPETQY
TRBJ1-2 | TRBV5-6 | . | . | ASSLERRRDDGYT
TRBJ1-3 | TRBV4-1 | . | . | ASSQGPQIDSGNTIY
TRBJ2-1 | TRBV7-2 | . | . | ASSLGDWDEQF
TRBJ1-6 | TRBV5-5 | . | TRBD1 | ASSLGTGYSPLH
TRBJ1-4 | TRBV5-1 | once | . | ASSGGTNEKLF
TRBJ1-1 | TRBV28 | . | . | ASIRGGDAEAF
TRBJ1-2 | TRBV4-3 | . | . | ASSQDRQENYGYT
TRBJ1-2 | TRBV5-8 | . | TRBD1 | ANPPGTGSPYGYT
TRBJ2-3 | TRBV28 | . | TRBD2 | ASSTAGLAEPTDTQY
TRBJ1-2 | TRBV30 | few | TRBD1 | AWSVLRTGDIYGYT
TRBJ1-2 | TRBV6-1 | once | . | ASSEEGQGLYGYT
TRBJ1-1 | TRBV7-2 | . | . | ASSGSGPNTEAF
TRBJ1-5 | TRBV5-3 | . | . | ARSYDRPTEQPQH
TRBJ1-1 | TRBV19 | . | . | ASSIIEGGGTEAF
TRBJ2-5 | TRBV5-1 | once | TRBD2 | ASSLSSGDYKTQY
TRBJ2-5 | TRBV29-1 | few | TRBD2 | SARLARRQETQY
TRBJ2-1 | TRBV7-3 | . | . | ASSSFNSNNEQF
TRBJ1-1 | TRBV5-1 | . | . | ASSLGTGRSSEAF
TRBJ1-5 | TRBV6-1 | . | TRBD1 | ASSDPDRGVRNQPQH
TRBJ2-3 | TRBV2 | . | TRBD2 | ASSRGLTADTQY
TRBJ1-1 | TRBV2 | few | . | ARGANSRTEAF
TRBJ2-2 | TRBV18 | . | . | ASSEGLNTGELF
TRBJ2-1 | TRBV28 | . | TRBD2 | ASSPGGTSLHEQF
TRBJ1-3 | TRBV19 | . | . | ASSVVGRQGNTIY
TRBJ2-7 | TRBV7-9 | few | . | ASRDLGAGEQY
TRBJ2-1 | TRBV14 | . | TRBD1 | ASSQRRTGQNEQF